The source of this TCR beta chain is a study of blood T cell repertoires in COVID-19 (dated by TCRdb to between 2020 and 2021). As for the study more broadly: The collaborator samples originated in the United States, Italy and Spain and spanned the acute and convalescent phases of COVID-19. The prospective study material was composed of cDNA or gDNA derived from T cells, B-cell-depleted T cells, or PBMCs. The repertoires were made available in a free public database intended to serve as a resource for research on the immune response to SARS-CoV-2. Where available, HLA class I and class II types were taken from metadata supplied by the sample provider and were not determined by assay-based typing. Samples came from the ongoing ImmuneRACE study (first 160 participants) plus 1,254 subjects from 6 global collaborators. The sample metadata nearly always contained a de-identified subject ID, COVID-19 status, age in years and sex. Deeply sampled blood TCRbeta repertoires from subjects exposed to, actively infected with, or recovered from COVID-19 were included in the dataset. Overall study outcomes, separate from this receptor: The amount of clinical and demographic metadata varied by source and participant and was provided uncurated.

Remarks on this clone: It has no known antigen specificity. The sample holds no much larger clone one base away, and base qualities are not on file.

From the cysteine up to the phenylalanine, the CDR3 has a length of 19 residues. Here the CDR3 DNA is all that survives: 57 bases in frame from base 1. Based on the germline V gene, the CDR1 and CDR2 sequences are LGHNA and YSLEER. Trimmed from V: 0 bases; trimmed from J: 3 bases; junction bases lacking a gene match: 12. Samples from volunteer blood donors who had recovered from COVID-19 were contributed by a second Seattle source. The collaborating institutions used their own protocols to collect whole blood in K2EDTA tubes. Collaborator samples were shipped for TCRbeta analysis as frozen whole blood, isolated PBMCs, or DNA extracted from either sample type. TCRbeta CDR3 regions were amplified from genomic DNA by means of the immunoSEQ Assay, a bias-controlled multiplex PCR. The original methods were these. Within the assay, amplification of reference gene primers was used to estimate how many nucleated cells each sample contained. To quantify the absolute abundance of each unique TCRbeta CDR3 rearrangement, sequence reads were collapsed and filtered. For each sample, productive Simpson clonality was calculated as the square root of Simpson's diversity index across productive rearrangements. TCRdb limited this immuneACCESS table to in-frame rearrangements with V and J called. A share of clones is missing; checked studies link under half to unresolved V genes, and the rest is unexplained. V, J and clone size are taken as reported in that table, and D and trimming were inferred from the DNA itself. This sample comprises 250,000 or so clones, around 89% of them detected only once. Together, the top ten hold more than 0.95% of the sample.

This clonotype was obtained from a woman aged 40 to 50 who had recovered from COVID-19. The source material was peripheral blood. The rearranged segments are TRBV4-3 and TRBJ2-1; 9 central bases correspond to TRBD2. The CDR3 region: CASSQDGAGGRANYNEQFF. The bases read TGCGCCAGCAGCCAAGATGGGGCTGGCGGGAGGGCCAACTACAATGAGCAGTTCTTC.